Many counts were recorded for the clone carrying this T cell receptor beta chain. Via MiXCR, TCRdb re-called the 5' RACE reads, giving one row per CDR3 protein. The profile covers fewer than 30,000 distinct CDR3 sequences, with roughly 13% appearing a single time and roughly 5% taken by the ten largest. Time point specified: technical triplicate 1. The data are from a study of neurological immune-mediated disorders. Trimming cost V 3 bases and J 3 bases, with 9 bases left between them. CDR3 length: 13 residues. CDR1 and CDR2 from the germline V gene are SGDLS and YYNGEE. The source material was CD4+ T cells from blood. V and J are TRBV9 and TRBJ1-1, with no clear D. The TCR originated in a female donor with HTLV-1-associated myelopathy (HAM/TSP). CDR3 nucleotides: TGTGCCAGCAGCGCCGTTTTCGACACTGAAGCTTTCTTT. Encoded protein: CASSAVFDTEAFF.